This is a list of T cell receptor beta chains from one sample in a study of blood T cell repertoires in COVID-19. Using immunoSEQ multiplex PCR, the repertoire was profiled, and TCRdb retains in-frame clones only, with some absent. The sample lists about 180,000 clones; roughly 85% were seen once. The sample taken for sequencing was peripheral blood. The receptors here all came from a man aged 60 to 69 with acute or convalescent COVID-19. CDR3s include the opening cysteine and the closing phenylalanine or tryptophan. A D gene is named only where the DNA matches it firmly. Size values are once, few and many counts, or a class for expanded clones, and some rows have none.

>once|-|16|TRBJ1-3|TRBV28
TGTGCCAGCAGTTTATGGGCCGGGAGCTCTGGAAACACCATATATTTT
CASSLWAGSSGNTIYF
>-|-|16|TRBJ1-6|TRBV12-5
TGTGCTAGTGGTTTGGTACCCTCCCGGGTTGAGTCACCCCTCCACTTT
CASGLVPSRVESPLHF
>-|-|13|TRBJ2-5|TRBV5-4
TGTGCCAGCAGTCGCGGGGCGCAAGAGACCCAGTACTTC
CASSRGAQETQYF
>-|-|14|TRBJ2-7|TRBV10-3
TGTGCCATCAGTGAGTCGGGGACTGCCTACGAGCAGTACTTC
CAISESGTAYEQYF
>-|-|11|TRBJ2-5|TRBV20-1
TGCAGTGCAGTCAGGGGAGAGACCCAGTACTTC
CSAVRGETQYF
>-|TRBD2|17|TRBJ2-1|TRBV12-5
TGTGCTAGTGGCTGGGCCCCACTAGCGGGAGTCATCAATGAGCAGTTCTTC
CASGWAPLAGVINEQFF
>few|-|15|TRBJ2-7|TRBV5-3
TGTGCCAGAAGACCCCCGAGACATGGACAAGCCGAGCAGTACTTC
CARRPPRHGQAEQYF
>-|-|13|TRBJ2-2|TRBV24-1
TGTGCCACCAGTGACATGGGAGGCGGGGAGCTGTTTTTT
CATSDMGGGELFF
>-|TRBD1|13|TRBJ2-3|TRBV24-1
TGTGCCACCAAAACAGGGGAGACAGATACGCAGTATTTT
CATKTGETDTQYF
>-|-|15|TRBJ1-5|TRBV4-2
TGTGCCAGCAGCCATCAACTCGGGGGGAATCAGCCCCAGCATTTT
CASSHQLGGNQPQHF
>-|TRBD2|16|TRBJ2-3|TRBV24-1
TGTGCCACCAGTGAGGGGACTAGCGGAGGGGCAGATACGCAGTATTTT
CATSEGTSGGADTQYF
>-|-|13|TRBJ2-1|TRBV9
TGTGCCAGCAGCGTAGTAACCTTCGGTGAGCAGTTCTTC
CASSVVTFGEQFF
>-|-|13|TRBJ1-1|TRBV28
TGTGTCAGCAGTTTAGGACAGACCAGTGAAGCTTTCTTT
CVSSLGQTSEAFF
>-|-|13|TRBJ2-7|TRBV15
TGTGCCACCAGCAGAGATCTCGGGAACGAGCAGTACTTC
CATSRDLGNEQYF
>-|-|14|TRBJ2-7|TRBV10-3
TGTGCCATCAGTGAGTCGGACTTCTCCTACGAGCAGTACTTC
CAISESDFSYEQYF
>-|-|13|TRBJ1-1|TRBV7-3
TGTGCCAGCGGCCCAGGGAGGGACACTGAAGCTTTCTTT
CASGPGRDTEAFF
>-|TRBD1|13|TRBJ1-1|TRBV7-3
TGTGCCAGCAGCTTGACAGGGATCACTGAAGCTTTCTTT
CASSLTGITEAFF
>-|-|14|TRBJ2-7|TRBV5-8
TGTGCCAGCGGTTCAGGACAGACCGCCTACGAGCAGTACTTC
CASGSGQTAYEQYF
>few|-|15|TRBJ2-3|TRBV27
TGTGCCAGCAGTTTTCTAACGACGGGGACAGATACGCAGTATTTT
CASSFLTTGTDTQYF
>-|-|12|TRBJ1-2|TRBV19
TGTGCCAGTAGTATAGCCCGGGGGGCGACCACCTTC
CASSIARGATTF
>-|TRBD1|16|TRBJ2-2|TRBV5-5
TGTGCCAGCAGCGATATTGGACAGGGGCACACCGGGGAGCTGTTTTTT
CASSDIGQGHTGELFF
>-|TRBD2|13|TRBJ2-2|TRBV29-1
TGCAGCGTAGCGGGAGTTTACACCGGGGAGCTGTTTTTT
CSVAGVYTGELFF
>-|TRBD1|14|TRBJ2-5|TRBV6-2/TRBV6-3
TGTGCCAGCAGTGCGACAGGGGGCAGGGAGACCCAGTACTTC
CASSATGGRETQYF
>-|TRBD1|13|TRBJ1-2|TRBV7-2
TGTGCCAGCAGCACACAGGGGGGATATGGCTACACCTTC
CASSTQGGYGYTF
>few|-|15|TRBJ2-3|TRBV9
TGTGCCAGCAGCCCCAGTGCCCCGGGGGCAGATACGCAGTATTTT
CASSPSAPGADTQYF
>-|-|11|TRBJ2-1|TRBV4-1
TGCGCCAGCAGCCAAGCGAATGAGCAGTTCTTC
CASSQANEQFF
>once|TRBD2|16|TRBJ2-3|TRBV4-3
TGCGCCAGCAGCCAAGGGGGGACTAGCTCCACAGATACGCAGTATTTT
CASSQGGTSSTDTQYF
>-|-|12|TRBJ2-2|TRBV29-1
TGCAGCGTTGAGGAGGGAACCGGGGAGCTGTTTTTT
CSVEEGTGELFF
>-|TRBD2|14|TRBJ2-1|TRBV27
TGTGCCAGTTCTCTAGCGGGAGGGTACAATGAGCAGTTCTTC
CASSLAGGYNEQFF
>-|TRBD1|16|TRBJ1-2|TRBV28
TGTGCCAGCAGTTACTCCGGGACAGGGGGCCTCTATGGCTACACCTTC
CASSYSGTGGLYGYTF
>-|TRBD2|13|TRBJ2-7|TRBV9
TGTGCCAGCAGCGTCAGCGGGAACGGCGAGCAGTACTTC
CASSVSGNGEQYF
>-|TRBD2|16|TRBJ2-1|TRBV18
TGTGCCAGCTCACCAACGACTAGCGGTAAAATCAATGAGCAGTTCTTC
CASSPTTSGKINEQFF
>once|TRBD1|15|TRBJ2-1|TRBV5-1
TGCGCCAGCAGCCCGGGACAGGGAGCTTACAATGAGCAGTTCTTC
CASSPGQGAYNEQFF
>once|-|15|TRBJ2-7|TRBV5-6
TGTGCCAGCACCATACTGGGAGGGGGACCCTACGAGCAGTACTTC
CASTILGGGPYEQYF
>few|TRBD2|15|TRBJ2-1|TRBV4-3
TGCGCCAGCAGCCAGCCTAGCGGGGGGTACAATGAGCAGTTCTTC
CASSQPSGGYNEQFF
>-|-|13|TRBJ1-5|TRBV6-6
TGTGCCAGCAGTTACGGCAGCAATCAGCCCCAGCATTTT
CASSYGSNQPQHF
>-|-|14|TRBJ2-4|TRBV5-6
TGTGCCAGCAGCTTGATCCAGGCCAAAAACATTCAGTACTTC
CASSLIQAKNIQYF
>-|-|15|TRBJ2-1|TRBV3-1/TRBV3-2
TGTGCCAGCAGCAACCGGGATCTACGCTCCAATGAGCAGTTCTTC
CASSNRDLRSNEQFF
>-|-|13|TRBJ1-2|TRBV28
TGTGCCAGCAGTGGTGGGGGGGCTTATGGCTACACCTTC
CASSGGGAYGYTF
>-|TRBD1|15|TRBJ1-6|TRBV6-5
TGTGCCAGCAGTTACTCGATGACAGGGGATTCACCCCTCCACTTT
CASSYSMTGDSPLHF
>-|TRBD1|14|TRBJ1-1|TRBV27
TGTGCCAGCAGTTTACAGGGGGGAGTCACTGAAGCTTTCTTT
CASSLQGGVTEAFF
>once|TRBD2|15|TRBJ2-3|TRBV5-4
TGTGCCAGCAGCTTGTCGGGACTAGCTGTAGATACGCAGTATTTT
CASSLSGLAVDTQYF
>once|-|13|TRBJ2-7|TRBV3-1/TRBV3-2
TGTGCCAGCAGCCGCCCTGGAGGCTACGAGCAGTACTTC
CASSRPGGYEQYF
>-|-|15|TRBJ1-5|TRBV7-2
TGTGCCAGCAGCTTTGGACACAGGAGCAATCAGCCCCAGCATTTT
CASSFGHRSNQPQHF
>-|TRBD1|14|TRBJ2-1|TRBV13
TGTGCCAGCCTGCGTACCGGGACAGACAATGAGCAGTTCTTC
CASLRTGTDNEQFF
>-|TRBD1|14|TRBJ1-2|TRBV7-3
TGTGCCAGCAGCTTATATCAGGGGGCGTCTGGCTACACCTTC
CASSLYQGASGYTF
>few|-|17|TRBJ2-7|TRBV6-1
TGTGCCAGCAGTGCTCCCCCAAAAAGCGGGTTTAACTACGAGCAGTACTTC
CASSAPPKSGFNYEQYF
>-|-|18|TRBJ1-4|TRBV21-1
TGTGCCAGCAGCATCTCTCGCGGACAACGGGAGACTAATGAAAAACTGTTTTTT
CASSISRGQRETNEKLFF